This entry lists 8 T cell receptor beta chains sequenced from one sample in a study of blood T cell repertoires in COVID-19. The assay was immunoSEQ multiplex PCR, and TCRdb's table has in-frame clones only and misses some. The sample carries approximately 220,000 clones, around 82% recorded once. The sample taken for sequencing was peripheral blood. All receptors come from a woman aged 40 to 50 with active or convalescent COVID-19.

This sequence joins TRBV13 and TRBJ1-4; D is ambiguous. This CDR3 comprises 15 residues. Germline V CDR1 and CDR2: PRHDT, FYEKMQ (reference sequence). Trimming took off 4 bases at V and 1 base at J, with 10 bases between the two ends. CDR3 bases: TGTGCCAGCAGCTCCCCCGGGAGAACTAATGAAAAACTGTTTTTT. This encodes CASSSPGRTNEKLFF.

This sequence joins TRBV9 and TRBJ1-1, with D unresolved. V lost 0 bases and J lost 1, with 7 bases in between. The germline V gene encodes CDR1 SGDLS and CDR2 YYNGEE. The CDR3 has 14 residues. The CDR3 bases are TGTGCCAGCAGCGTAGGTGGCTCGAACACTGAAGCTTTCTTT. This codes for CASSVGGSNTEAFF.

The V and J genes are TRBV5-1 and TRBJ1-2, with D maybe TRBD1 (5 bases). Germline loops: CDR1 SGHRS, CDR2 YFSETQ. V was pared by 7 bases and J by 3 bases, with 13 bases between. The CDR3 runs 13 residues. The CDR3 nucleotides read TGCGCCAGCGCCCGACGGGGGGACTATGGCTACACCTTC. Its translation: CASARRGDYGYTF.

This clone was picked up a small number of times. The chain has TRBV28 and TRBJ1-1; perhaps TRBD1 as D (5 bases). CDR3 length: 15 amino acids. Germline V gene data show CDR1 as MDHEN and CDR2 as SYDVKM. Trimming pared 5 bases from V and 0 bases from J, leaving 13 bases between. DNA for the CDR3: TGTGCCAGCAGTCCCCCCGGGGGGGTGAACACTGAAGCTTTCTTT. Translation gives CASSPPGGVNTEAFF.

The V gene is TRBV27, the J gene TRBJ2-7; 7 nucleotides align to TRBD2. CDR1 is MNHEY and CDR2 is SMNVEV in the germline V gene (reference sequence). This CDR3 has 14 amino acids. The V and J ends lost 2 bases and 2 bases, in that order; junction bases with no gene match: 3. The chain's CDR3 is CASSLGGGAYEQYF. The CDR3 bases are TGTGCCAGCAGTTTAGGTGGGGGGGCCTACGAGCAGTACTTC.

This chain uses TRBV5-1 with TRBJ1-1; maybe TRBD1 (6 bases). The CDR3 is made up of 14 amino acids. The germline V and J ends were trimmed by 2 bases and 11 bases, with 19 bases remaining between them. From germline, CDR1 is SGHRS and CDR2 YFSETQ. CDR3 sequence: CASSLGQLYTGAFF. In DNA, the CDR3 is TGCGCCAGCAGCTTAGGACAGCTTTACACGGGGGCTTTCTTT.

This chain uses TRBV21-1 with TRBJ1-2. TRBV21-1 is given as a pseudogene. The length of the CDR3 is 13 residues. The CDR3 reads CASSRISSYGYTF. CDR3 nucleotide sequence: TGTGCCAGCAGCAGGATCTCTAGCTATGGCTACACCTTC.

A few counts support this clone. The chain is built from TRBV18 and TRBJ2-4; 7 bases agree with TRBD1. Germline loops: CDR1 KGHSH, CDR2 LQKENI. CDR3 size: 15 residues. The junction had 2 bases not matched to a gene; V was cut back by 1 base and J by 2 bases. This CDR3 reads CASSPQGAPKNIQYF. The CDR3 DNA reads as TGTGCCAGCTCACCACAGGGGGCCCCCAAAAACATTCAGTACTTC. The full variable domain, with the rest looked up from reference TRBV18 and TRBJ2-4, is NAGVMQNPRHLVRRRGQEARLRCSPMKGHSHVYWYRQLPEEGLKFMVYLQKENIIDESGMPKERFSAEFPKEGPSILRIQQVVRGDSAAYFCASSPQGAPKNIQYFGAGTRLSVL.